Listed below are T cell receptor beta chains from one sample, sequenced in a study of blood T cell repertoires in COVID-19. TCRdb's copy holds only in-frame clones and misses some; the assay was immunoSEQ multiplex PCR. The sample carries over 250,000 clones, approximately 88% recorded once. The sample was peripheral blood. The receptors were sampled from a human donor with COVID-19, enrolled during active disease. The donor label of this sample is uncertain. Each CDR3 is given with its conserved first and last residue. The order of the fields is J gene, V gene, CDR3 protein.

j_gene: TRBJ2-1
v_gene: TRBV4-1
CDR3aa: CASSYAGANNEQFF

j_gene: TRBJ1-2
v_gene: TRBV12-5
CDR3aa: CASGLPGQYYGYTF

j_gene: TRBJ1-2
v_gene: TRBV30
CDR3aa: CAWSVTGTHGYTF

j_gene: TRBJ2-3
v_gene: TRBV2
CDR3aa: CASKRLNTDTQYF

j_gene: TRBJ2-6
v_gene: TRBV5-5
CDR3aa: CASSLDLGWDMDSGANVLTF

j_gene: TRBJ1-1
v_gene: TRBV29-1
CDR3aa: CSGRQGWVTEAFF

j_gene: TRBJ2-7
v_gene: TRBV6-5
CDR3aa: CASRLLQGAREQYF

j_gene: TRBJ2-2
v_gene: TRBV6-5
CDR3aa: CASSYSNRLATSELFF

j_gene: TRBJ2-3
v_gene: TRBV27
CDR3aa: CASSHTDTQYF

j_gene: TRBJ1-2
v_gene: TRBV19
CDR3aa: CASGTARGYTF

j_gene: TRBJ2-3
v_gene: TRBV4-1
CDR3aa: CASSQGAGTDTQYF

j_gene: TRBJ1-6
v_gene: TRBV21-1
CDR3aa: CASKAPRQEYNSPLHF

j_gene: TRBJ2-5
v_gene: TRBV30
CDR3aa: CAWSPQGAQETQYF

j_gene: TRBJ1-2
v_gene: TRBV19
CDR3aa: CASSISDSNYGYTF

j_gene: TRBJ2-7
v_gene: TRBV11-2
CDR3aa: CASRESGLRLAQYF

j_gene: TRBJ2-7
v_gene: TRBV28
CDR3aa: CASSFYQGQGLTPSSYEQYF

j_gene: TRBJ2-2
v_gene: TRBV9
CDR3aa: CASSVAGRGRTGELFF

j_gene: TRBJ1-1
v_gene: TRBV28
CDR3aa: CASSGVSSGGNTEAFF

j_gene: TRBJ2-7
v_gene: TRBV5-4
CDR3aa: CASSPGLAGDYEQYF

j_gene: TRBJ1-4
v_gene: TRBV3-1/TRBV3-2
CDR3aa: CASSQVQGREKLFF

j_gene: TRBJ1-1
v_gene: TRBV28
CDR3aa: CASSLSTGPNTEAFF

j_gene: TRBJ2-3
v_gene: TRBV7-9
CDR3aa: CASSPGLATDTQYF

j_gene: TRBJ2-7
v_gene: TRBV7-2
CDR3aa: CASSLVVGESYEQYF

j_gene: TRBJ1-4
v_gene: TRBV19
CDR3aa: CASSIRNEKLFF

j_gene: TRBJ2-7
v_gene: TRBV10-3
CDR3aa: CAISKDRGLDEQYF

j_gene: TRBJ2-1
v_gene: TRBV7-9
CDR3aa: CASSIAGGLNEQFF

j_gene: TRBJ1-3
v_gene: TRBV12-5
CDR3aa: CASGLRLGDREFSGNTIYF

j_gene: TRBJ1-1
v_gene: TRBV6-6
CDR3aa: CASSLSTGIEAFF